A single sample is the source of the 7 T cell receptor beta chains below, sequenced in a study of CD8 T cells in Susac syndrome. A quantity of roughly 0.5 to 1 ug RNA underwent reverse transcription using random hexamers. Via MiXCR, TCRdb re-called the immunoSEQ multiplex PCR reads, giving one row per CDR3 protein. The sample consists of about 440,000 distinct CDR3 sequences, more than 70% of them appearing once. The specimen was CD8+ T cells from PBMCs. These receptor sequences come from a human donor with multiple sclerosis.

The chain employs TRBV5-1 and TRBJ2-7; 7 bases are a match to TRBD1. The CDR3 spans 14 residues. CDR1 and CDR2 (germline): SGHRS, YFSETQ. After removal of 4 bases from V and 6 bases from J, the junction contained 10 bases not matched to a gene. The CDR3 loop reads CASSLYRGPLEQYF. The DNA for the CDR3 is TGCGCCAGCAGCCTCTACAGGGGACCCCTCGAGCAGTACTTC.

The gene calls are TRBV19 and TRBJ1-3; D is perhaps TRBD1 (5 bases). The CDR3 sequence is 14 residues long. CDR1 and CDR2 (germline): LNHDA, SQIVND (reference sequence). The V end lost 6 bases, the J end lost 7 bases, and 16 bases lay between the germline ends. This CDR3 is CASRGTAEGNTIYF. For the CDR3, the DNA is TGTGCCAGTAGAGGGACGGCCGAGGGGAACACCATATATTTT.

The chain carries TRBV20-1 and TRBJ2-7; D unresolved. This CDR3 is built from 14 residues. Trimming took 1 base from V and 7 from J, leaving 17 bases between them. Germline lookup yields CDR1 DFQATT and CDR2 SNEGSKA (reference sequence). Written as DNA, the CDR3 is TGCAGTGCTAGAGGTATCAAGGAACTACGGGAGCAGTACTTC. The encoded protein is CSARGIKELREQYF.

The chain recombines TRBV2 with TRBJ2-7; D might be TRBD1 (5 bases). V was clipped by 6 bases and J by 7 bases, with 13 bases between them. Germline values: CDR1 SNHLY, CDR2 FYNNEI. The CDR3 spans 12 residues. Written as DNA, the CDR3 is TGTGCCAGCAGCTCGTCTAGGGGTGAGCAGTACTTC. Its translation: CASSSSRGEQYF.

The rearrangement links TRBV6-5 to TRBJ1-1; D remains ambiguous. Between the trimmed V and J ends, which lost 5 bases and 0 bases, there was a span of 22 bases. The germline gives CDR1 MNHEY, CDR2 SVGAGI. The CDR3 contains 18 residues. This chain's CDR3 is CASSHLGVWDRVNTEAFF. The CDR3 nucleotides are TGTGCCAGCAGTCACCTGGGAGTCTGGGATAGGGTGAACACTGAAGCTTTCTTT.

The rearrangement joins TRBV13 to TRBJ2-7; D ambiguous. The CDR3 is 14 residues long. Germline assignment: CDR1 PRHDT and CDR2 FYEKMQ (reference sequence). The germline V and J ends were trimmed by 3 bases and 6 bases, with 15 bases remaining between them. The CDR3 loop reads CASSFSMGTIEQYF. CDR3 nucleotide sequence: TGTGCCAGCAGCTTTAGTATGGGTACCATCGAGCAGTACTTC. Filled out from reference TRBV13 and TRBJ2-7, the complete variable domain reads AAGVIQSPRHLIKEKRETATLKCYPIPRHDTVYWYQQGPGQDPQFLISFYEKMQSDKGSIPDRFSAQQFSDYHSELNMSSLELGDSALYFCASSFSMGTIEQYFGPGTRLTVT.

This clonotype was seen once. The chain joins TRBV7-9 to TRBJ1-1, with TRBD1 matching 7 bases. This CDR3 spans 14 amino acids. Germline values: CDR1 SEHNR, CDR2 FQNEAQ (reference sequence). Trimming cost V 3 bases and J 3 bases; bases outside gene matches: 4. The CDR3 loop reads CASSFFTGDTEAFF. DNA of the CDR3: TGTGCCAGCAGCTTTTTTACAGGGGACACTGAAGCTTTCTTT.